The clone carrying this T cell receptor beta chain has more than one count but fewer than ten. Its antigen is unknown. This specimen belongs to a study of blood T cells in healthy people across ages. CDR3 length: 18 residues. Germline CDR1 reads LGHDT; CDR2 reads YNNKEL (reference sequence). V was clipped by 0 bases and J by 0 bases, with 18 bases between them. Using a J-beta primer mix together with a sample-barcoded 5' primer, a second PCR was run for roughly 7 to 11 cycles. The study obtained at least 2.5 million CDR3-containing paired-end reads from every sample. TCRdb fed the 5' RACE reads into MiXCR, producing one record per CDR3 protein. Among more than 1.4 million distinct CDR3 sequences listed, roughly 40% were seen once. The study's findings and limits: Naive CD4+ cells and diversity were both higher in long-lived donors than in aged donors. Estimates based on one million T cells were treated as lower bounds.

Sequenced input: blood. The chain joins TRBV3-1 to TRBJ2-7, with D perhaps given as TRBD1 or TRBD2 (5 bases each). The sequence came from a woman under 30 in good health. CDR3 in amino acids: CASSQDESEGTYSYEQYF. The CDR3 region has the DNA TGTGCCAGCAGCCAAGATGAATCGGAAGGGACCTACTCCTACGAGCAGTACTTC.